Each of the 31 T cell receptor beta chains below was sequenced from the same sample in a study of shared clonotypes between healthy human individuals. Profiling relied on immunoSEQ multiplex PCR, and the TCRdb table lists in-frame clones only, not all of them. The table has around 720,000 clones, roughly 73% seen once. Sample: memory CD4+ T cells sorted from blood. Subset here: CD45RA-negative fraction. These receptors were obtained from a woman under 40 in good health.

The chain links TRBV5-8 to TRBJ1-5; D possibly corresponds to TRBD1 (6 bases). Germline V gives CDR1 SGHTS, CDR2 YDEGEE. The V gene lost 1 base and the J gene lost 6 bases, with 20 bases spanning the gap. This CDR3 contains 17 residues. The CDR3 is CASSLPWEGGVGQPQHF. The CDR3 DNA is TGTGCCAGCAGCTTGCCCTGGGAAGGGGGAGTAGGTCAGCCCCAGCATTTT.

This chain links TRBV11-2 with TRBJ2-1; D unresolved. V lost 5 bases, J lost 8 bases, and 22 bases lay in between. Germline CDR1 SGHAT, CDR2 FQNNGV. The CDR3 has 16 amino acids. The DNA of the CDR3 is TGTGCCAGCAGCCCACGGCTCTATCAGACCTCCCATGAGCAGTTCTTC. Its protein product is CASSPRLYQTSHEQFF.

The chain has TRBV5-1 and TRBJ2-5; maybe TRBD2 (6 bases). Trimming removed 0 bases from V and 4 bases from J, with 10 bases in between. Germline-derived CDR1 and CDR2 are SGHRS and YFSETQ. The CDR3 consists of 14 residues. DNA of the CDR3: TGCGCCAGCAGCTTGGACGCGGGGAGAGAGACCCAGTACTTC. Its protein is CASSLDAGRETQYF. Using reference TRBV5-1 and TRBJ2-5 for the parts outside the CDR3, the full variable domain is KAGVTQTPRYLIKTRGQQVTLSCSPISGHRSVSWYQQTPGQGLQFLFEYFSETQRNKGNFPGRFSGRQFSNSRSEMNVSTLELGDSALYLCASSLDAGRETQYFGPGTRLLVL.

The J gene is TRBJ2-2, the V gene TRBV19; D is unclear. The germline V and J ends were trimmed by 7 bases and 4 bases, with 13 bases remaining between them. Germline V gene lookup returns CDR1 LNHDA and CDR2 SQIVND (reference sequence). CDR3 length: 14 residues. The CDR3 DNA follows: TGTGCCAGTACTGGGGTGGGGTCCACCGGGGAGCTGTTTTTT. Translated, it gives CASTGVGSTGELFF.

The chain uses TRBV5-1 and TRBJ2-5, with 9 bases that match TRBD2. The length of the CDR3 is 16 residues. J lost 2 bases, V lost 5 bases, and 10 bases had no gene match. Germline V gene sequence: CDR1 SGHRS, CDR2 YFSETQ. The CDR3 is CASSIGSGSGQETQYF. The DNA of the CDR3 is TGCGCCAGCAGTATCGGTAGCGGGAGTGGGCAAGAGACCCAGTACTTC.

The CDR3 sequence: CAWSVWEARFDNSPLHF. Here the CDR3 DNA reads TGTGCCTGGAGTGTATGGGAAGCCAGGTTCGATAATTCACCCCTCCACTTT. The chain combines TRBV30 with TRBJ1-6, with D unresolved. The CDR3 loop spans 17 amino acids. V was clipped by 0 bases and J by 5 bases, with 17 bases between them. The germline CDR1 and CDR2 sequences are GTSNPN and SVGIG (reference sequence).

The chain employs TRBV18 and TRBJ2-5; D unclear. From germline, CDR1 is KGHSH and CDR2 LQKENI. This CDR3 comprises 15 residues. The V end lost 10 bases, the J end lost 5 bases, and 23 bases lay between the germline ends. CDR3 sequence: CATKALGPSRETQYF. In DNA form, the CDR3 reads TGTGCCACCAAAGCCCTGGGCCCGTCGCGGGAGACCCAGTACTTC.

This clone was observed once. This sequence joins TRBV30 and TRBJ2-1; 9 bases match TRBD1. Germline V gene sequence: CDR1 GTSNPN, CDR2 SVGIG (reference sequence). Germline trimming cut 5 bases from V and 0 bases from J; bases unmatched to any gene: 14. The CDR3 has 18 residues. CDR3 sequence (DNA): TGTGCCTGGGGGGAAGGGACAGGGCTACTAGGCTCCTACAATGAGCAGTTCTTC. It specifies CAWGEGTGLLGSYNEQFF.

This clone was picked up a small number of times. A clone one base away is much larger, so this may be a read error. The CDR3 DNA sequence: TGTGCCAGCAGCTCACAGGGAGACTATGGCTACACCTTC. Its translation: CASSSQGDYGYTF. The chain has TRBV6-5 and TRBJ1-2, with a weak D call TRBD1 (6 bases). Germline loops: CDR1 MNHEY, CDR2 SVGAGI. This CDR3 region has 13 residues. The V gene lost 6 bases and the J gene lost 3 bases, with 11 bases spanning the gap.

This chain links TRBV2 with TRBJ2-2, with unresolved D. V shed 4 bases and J shed 6 bases, with 12 bases lying between them. The CDR3 totals 14 residues. The germline V gene has CDR1 SNHLY and CDR2 FYNNEI. The CDR3, as DNA: TGTGCCAGCAGTGGGGCCCCGCTTCCCGGGGAGCTGTTTTTT. This encodes CASSGAPLPGELFF. Drawing the rest from reference TRBV2 and TRBJ2-2, the complete variable domain is EPEVTQTPSHQVTQMGQEVILRCVPISNHLYFYWYRQILGQKVEFLVSFYNNEISEKSEIFDDQFSVERPDGSNFTLKIRSTKLEDSAMYFCASSGAPLPGELFFGEGSRLTVL.

The gene calls are TRBV28 and TRBJ1-5; D ambiguous. The CDR3 spans 14 residues. Trimming shortened V by 7 bases and J by 4 bases, and 14 bases separated the two germline ends. Germline V gene lookup returns CDR1 MDHEN and CDR2 SYDVKM. CDR3 sequence reads: CASTPGRLNQPQHF. The CDR3 DNA reads TGTGCCAGCACCCCCGGACGCCTAAATCAGCCCCAGCATTTT.

This clone was seen just once. The chain combines TRBV30 with TRBJ2-5, with D unclear. The J call may be faulty, since TRBJ2-7 better matches the DNA end. The V gene's germline CDR1 is GTSNPN and CDR2 SVGIG (reference sequence). The CDR3 contains 11 residues. The CDR3 loop reads CAWSVQYEQYF. The CDR3 nucleotides are TGTGCCTGGAGTGTCCAGTACGAGCAGTACTTC.

J is TRBJ2-7 and V is TRBV7-2; 7 bases are shared with TRBD2. Per the germline V gene, CDR1 is SGHTA and CDR2 is FQGNSA. V dropped 5 bases and J dropped 5; count of bases not matched to a gene: 9. The CDR3 is made up of 14 amino acids. CDR3 amino acids: CASSRGVAPNEQYF. The CDR3 DNA reads TGTGCCAGCAGCCGGGGGGTAGCGCCCAACGAGCAGTACTTC.

In its sample, this clone was seen once. The J gene is TRBJ1-1, the V gene TRBV4-1, with D possibly TRBD1 on 5 matching bases. This CDR3 spans 15 amino acids. V lost 1 base to trimming and J lost 4 bases, with 13 bases between them. CDR1 and CDR2 from the germline V gene are MGHRA and YSYEKL. CDR3 sequence reads: CASSQVWGVVTEAFF. The CDR3 DNA reads TGCGCCAGCAGCCAAGTCTGGGGGGTAGTCACTGAAGCTTTCTTT.

This sequence joins TRBV5-5 and TRBJ2-7; 8 bases are a match to TRBD1. The germline V gene has CDR1 SGHKS and CDR2 YYEKEE (reference sequence). V trimming: 4 bases; J trimming: 0 bases; junction bases outside the gene matches: 6. The CDR3 covers 15 residues. The CDR3 DNA reads as TGTGCCAGCAGCACGACAGGGGTCAGCTCCTACGAGCAGTACTTC. This translates into CASSTTGVSSYEQYF.

This clone was counted many times. The chain combines TRBV7-9 with TRBJ2-5, with 10 bases aligning to TRBD2. Germline CDR1 and CDR2: SEHNR and FQNEAQ (reference sequence). CDR3 length: 14 amino acids. The V gene end was trimmed by 3 bases and the J gene end by 5 bases; junction bases not matched to a gene: 3. CDR3 nucleotide sequence: TGTGCCAGCAGCTTCGCTAGCGGGAGCGAGACCCAGTACTTC. Amino acids: CASSFASGSETQYF.

This chain uses TRBV5-8 with TRBJ1-5; maybe TRBD1 (6 bases). The CDR3 runs to 17 residues. CDR1 and CDR2 (germline): SGHTS, YDEGEE. V lost 2 bases, J lost 2 bases, and 17 bases lay in between. CDR3 DNA sequence: TGTGCCAGCAGCTTCTACCGACAGGCCGAGGGCAATCAGCCCCAGCATTTT. Its protein is CASSFYRQAEGNQPQHF.

This clone was detected a few times. Possible read error: a much larger clone is one base away. Additional DNA sequences in this sample encode the identical CDR3. The chain is built from TRBV6-5 and TRBJ1-1, with D possibly being TRBD1 (5 bases). Germline CDR1 reads MNHEY; CDR2 reads SVGAGI. Trimming cost V 2 bases and J 1 base, with 5 bases left between them. The CDR3 runs to 13 residues. The CDR3 DNA sequence: TGTGCCAGCAGTTACAGGGGGAACACTGAAGCTTTCTTT. This sequence encodes CASSYRGNTEAFF.

The chain is built from TRBV9 and TRBJ2-1, with D possibly matching TRBD2 (5 bases). CDR1 and CDR2 from the germline V gene are SGDLS and YYNGEE. CDR3 length: 14 residues. Between the trimmed V and J ends, which lost 1 base and 10 bases, there was a span of 15 bases. The chain's CDR3 is CASSVRERSPEQFF. CDR3 DNA sequence: TGTGCCAGCAGCGTAAGGGAGCGTTCCCCCGAGCAGTTCTTC.

This sequence joins TRBV28 and TRBJ2-3; 7 nucleotides line up with TRBD1. The ends lost 4 bases at V and 6 bases at J; junction bases unmatched: 7. The germline CDR1 and CDR2 sequences are MDHEN and SYDVKM. The CDR3 extends over 14 amino acids. The chain's CDR3 is CASSSPGGIDTQYF. The DNA for the CDR3 is TGTGCCAGCAGTTCCCCAGGGGGTATCGATACGCAGTATTTT.

As concerns this clone: With a much larger clone just one base away, this may be a read error. The genes are TRBV4-2 and TRBJ2-3; D may correspond to TRBD1 or TRBD2 (6 bases each). Germline V gene sequence: CDR1 LGHNA, CDR2 YNFKEQ. The length of the CDR3 is 16 residues. V was clipped by 0 bases and J by 3 bases, with 13 bases between them. Written as DNA, the CDR3 is TGTGCCAGCAGCCAAGATAGGCAGGGGAGGACAGATACGCAGTATTTT. It encodes CASSQDRQGRTDTQYF.

This clone has a handful of counts. The same CDR3 can be traced to other DNA sequences in this sample. The chain couples TRBV7-8 to TRBJ1-4; D is perhaps TRBD1 (6 bases). The CDR3 runs 14 residues. Trimming left V 5 bases short and J 3 bases short, with 10 bases between. Germline CDR1 SGHVS, CDR2 FQNEAQ. CDR3: CASSRTDPNEKLFF. CDR3 sequence (DNA): TGTGCCAGCAGCAGGACAGACCCTAATGAAAAACTGTTTTTT.

With regard to this clone: A much more abundant neighbour one base away suggests this may be a read error. Within the sample, other DNA sequences also encode this same CDR3. The rearrangement joins TRBV5-4 to TRBJ2-5, with D hard to call. The V gene lost 0 bases and the J gene lost 3 bases, with 6 bases spanning the gap. The CDR3 covers 13 residues. Germline V gene data show CDR1 as SGHNT and CDR2 as YYREEE (reference sequence). Here the CDR3 reads CASSLGGEETQYF. The CDR3 bases are TGTGCCAGCAGCTTGGGGGGTGAAGAGACCCAGTACTTC.

This clone showed up many times. V usage is TRBV7-2 and J usage is TRBJ2-4; D not certain. The length of the CDR3 is 13 residues. Trimming took off 4 bases at V and 6 bases at J, with 10 bases between the two ends. CDR1 is SGHTA, CDR2 FQGNSA, per germline. The CDR3 is CASSSTAGNIQYF. The CDR3 DNA sequence: TGTGCCAGCAGCTCAACTGCTGGAAACATTCAGTACTTC.

The chain is built from TRBV2 and TRBJ2-3, with D unresolved. Trimming cost V 6 bases and J 0 bases, with 13 bases left between them. Germline V gene sequence: CDR1 SNHLY, CDR2 FYNNEI. This CDR3 contains 15 residues. CDR3 sequence (DNA): TGTGCCAGCAGGAGAGTTGGGGTTAGCACAGATACGCAGTATTTT. This translates into CASRRVGVSTDTQYF.

The V gene is TRBV7-9, the J gene TRBJ2-2; 12 positions agree with TRBD2. Germline CDR1 reads SEHNR; CDR2 reads FQNEAQ (reference sequence). The junction had 4 bases not matched to a gene; V was cut back by 4 bases and J by 4 bases. The CDR3 totals 16 residues. The CDR3 sequence: CASSYGLAGRTGELFF. CDR3 in DNA: TGTGCCAGCAGCTATGGACTAGCGGGACGCACCGGGGAGCTGTTTTTT. Filled out from reference TRBV7-9 and TRBJ2-2, the complete variable domain reads DTGVSQNPRHKITKRGQNVTFRCDPISEHNRLYWYRQTLGQGPEFLTYFQNEAQLEKSRLLSDRFSAERPKGSFSTLEIQRTEQGDSAMYLCASSYGLAGRTGELFFGEGSRLTVL.

The chain combines TRBV30 with TRBJ2-7; 11 bases are shared with TRBD2. This CDR3 contains 15 residues. Germline lookup yields CDR1 GTSNPN and CDR2 SVGIG (reference sequence). Trimming cost V 7 bases and J 0 bases; bases outside gene matches: 8. The CDR3 region has the DNA TGTGCCTCGACAATAGCGGGAGGGCTCTCCTACGAGCAGTACTTC. This encodes CASTIAGGLSYEQYF.

The CDR3 loop is CASRRAGAKNEQYF. The CDR3 coding sequence is TGTGCCAGCAGGCGGGCGGGAGCCAAAAACGAGCAGTACTTC. The genes are TRBV28 and TRBJ2-7; 7 bases fit TRBD2. V lost 6 bases to trimming and J lost 5 bases; unmatched junction nucleotides: 10. Germline V gene sequence: CDR1 MDHEN, CDR2 SYDVKM. The CDR3 is made up of 14 amino acids.

The V call is TRBV10-2, the J call TRBJ2-2, with 7 bases matching TRBD1. The CDR3 consists of 13 residues. From germline, CDR1 is WSHSY and CDR2 SAAADI. V lost 6 bases to trimming and J lost 4 bases; unmatched junction nucleotides: 2. DNA of the CDR3: TGCGCCAGCAGACAGGGGTTCACCGGGGAGCTGTTTTTT. This gives the protein CASRQGFTGELFF.

The sample holds many counts of this clone. V and J are TRBV4-2 and TRBJ2-3; 11 bases align to TRBD2. Trimming removed 1 base from V and 5 bases from J; junction bases left unmatched: 8. The CDR3 is 17 amino acids. Looked up from germline, CDR1 is LGHNA and CDR2 is YNFKEQ. CDR3 sequence reads: CASSQVGSGRAVDTQYF. CDR3 DNA: TGTGCCAGCAGCCAAGTGGGTAGCGGGAGGGCCGTAGATACGCAGTATTTT.

V gene TRBV28 combines with J gene TRBJ1-5, with D unclear. The length of the CDR3 is 17 residues. CDR1 and CDR2 from the germline V gene are MDHEN and SYDVKM. Trimming shortened V by 6 bases and J by 4 bases, and 22 bases separated the two germline ends. Here the CDR3 reads CASRPDPASMENQPQHF. The CDR3 coding sequence is TGTGCCAGCAGGCCAGACCCCGCCAGCATGGAAAATCAGCCCCAGCATTTT. The full variable domain, rest sourced from reference TRBV28 and TRBJ1-5, is DVKVTQSSRYLVKRTGEKVFLECVQDMDHENMFWYRQDPGLGLRLIYFSYDVKMKEKGDIPEGYSVSREKKERFSLILESASTNQTSMYLCASRPDPASMENQPQHFGDGTRLSIL.